The clone carrying this T cell receptor (beta chain) was counted between two and nine times. Its antigen is still unknown. Semi-nested PCR with Nested Universal Primer A followed constant-region reverse priming of full-length variable regions. From the 5' RACE reads, TCRdb called clonotypes with MiXCR, one entry per CDR3 protein. This table has 45,000 to 60,000 distinct CDR3 sequences, more than 20% appearing once. Naive CD4+ cells had CD25+ Tregs removed. Study-level findings and limits: Greatest tumor Treg TCR overlap was with tumor naive CD4+ cells. The TCR gene usage of tumor memory CD4+ T cells clustered together with blood and lymph node memory CD4+ cells and with lymph node naive CD4+ cells.

Source material: tumor-infiltrating naive CD4+ T cells sorted from the breast tumor. Subset meaning: naive CD4+ T cells, CD4+CD45RA+CD25-. The sequence was collected from a female donor with breast cancer.

CDR3 protein: CASSQGARDYGYTF. CDR3 sequence (DNA): TGCGCCAGCTCTCAGGGGGCGCGGGACTATGGCTACACCTTC. This chain joins TRBV5-1 and TRBJ1-2; 8 bases map to TRBD1. V shed 7 bases, J shed 3 bases, and the junction held 8 bases outside the gene matches. The CDR3 runs to 14 residues. CDR1 is SGHRS, CDR2 YFSETQ, per germline.